One sample yielded the 5 T cell receptor beta chains listed below, sequenced in a study of regulatory T cells in long-lasting Graves disease. Time point here: newly diagnosed GD, antithyroid drugs for less than 3 months. From PBMCs, RNA was extracted and then used to make the TCR library. Investigators prepared the TCR beta libraries by applying iRepertoire HTBI primers and Arm-PCR of CDR3 regions. TCRdb fed the multiplex PCR reads into MiXCR, producing one record per CDR3 protein. The data show roughly 220,000 distinct CDR3 sequences, with roughly 18% seen just once and approximately 20% held by the top ten. The material was peripheral blood mononuclear cells (PBMCs), obtained at new diagnosis, from a patient treated with antithyroid drugs. These receptors originate from a female donor with Graves disease.

This clonotype was seen many times. The rearrangement uses TRBV14 and TRBJ2-6; TRBD1 matches at 7 bases. Germline V lookup: CDR1 SGHDN, CDR2 FVKESK. This CDR3 is built from 13 residues. V lost 1 base to trimming and J lost 19 bases; unmatched junction nucleotides: 10. Here the CDR3 DNA reads TGTGCCAGCAGCCAAGGACCGCGGACAGGACAAACTTTC. It encodes CASSQGPRTGQTF.

This clonotype was detected many times. V gene TRBV20-1 combines with J gene TRBJ2-7; D is perhaps TRBD2 (5 bases). Germline V gene sequence: CDR1 DFQATT, CDR2 SNEGSKA (reference sequence). There are 14 residues in the CDR3. V was trimmed by 1 base and J by 3 bases, leaving 13 bases between them. The CDR3 sequence: CSARVTAAGYEQYF. In DNA form, the CDR3 reads TGCAGTGCTAGAGTGACTGCCGCGGGCTACGAGCAGTACTTC.

This clonotype was detected ten times or more. V and J are TRBV7-9 and TRBJ1-3, with D unresolved. Germline CDR1 is SEHNR and CDR2 is FQNEAQ (reference sequence). The CDR3 has 16 amino acids. Trimming cost V 7 bases and J 0 bases, with 16 bases left between them. The CDR3 sequence is CASIGLGLASGNTIYF. DNA of the CDR3: TGTGCCAGCATTGGCCTGGGCCTAGCCTCTGGAAACACCATATATTTT.

This clonotype was observed at least ten times. This rearrangement joins TRBV3-1 to TRBJ1-2; TRBD1 might be the D (5 bases). The CDR3 sequence is 15 residues long. The germline CDR1 and CDR2 sequences are LGHDT and YNNKEL (reference sequence). The V and J ends lost 2 bases and 4 bases respectively, with 14 bases between them. As DNA, the CDR3 is TGTGCCAGCAGCCAACGGGGAAACGGGGCCTATGGCTACACCTTC. Its protein is CASSQRGNGAYGYTF.

The table lists this clonotype with a few counts. A much larger clone is a single base away; this may be a read error. The V and J genes are TRBV28 and TRBJ1-4; the D is unclear. Looked up from germline, CDR1 is MDHEN and CDR2 is SYDVKM. V lost 5 bases to trimming and J lost 12 bases, with 13 bases between them. This CDR3 has 12 amino acids. CDR3 protein: CASSEGSEELFF. The CDR3 nucleotides are TGTGCCAGCAGTGAAGGATCCGAAGAACTGTTTTTT.